This TCR beta chain was retrieved from a study of blood T cells in healthy people across ages. V was cut by 0 bases and J by 0 bases, with 18 bases left in between. Germline V lookup: CDR1 LNHNV, CDR2 YYDKDF (reference sequence). The CDR3 is 18 residues long. Combining a sample-barcoded 5' primer with a J-beta primer mix, a second PCR ran for about 6 to 11 cycles. From the 5' RACE reads, TCRdb called clonotypes with MiXCR, one entry per CDR3 protein. The sample has 1,800,000 or so distinct CDR3 sequences; about 39% are singletons. The chain is built from TRBV15 and TRBJ2-7, with a possible D match to TRBD1 (5 bases). Sequenced: blood. The TCR originated in a human donor in good health. The CDR3 nucleotides read TGTGCCACCAGCAGAGATAAGTCGAACAGGCCTACCTCCTACGAGCAGTACTTC. It is translated as CATSRDKSNRPTSYEQYF.